Sequencing of this TCR beta chain was carried out in a study of cytomegalovirus exposure and HLA in healthy donors. Regarding the study as a whole: Several of the most significant clusters were apparently associated with common viral pathogens in a later analysis. When analyzed later, a missense DCLRE1C variant was found to be linked to TCR beta V- and J-gene trimming. A further, later analysis showed that HLA-associated TCR beta chains (compared with equally common others) were more clonally expanded.

About this clone itself: The antigen is undetermined.

V was trimmed by 6 bases and J by 8 bases, leaving 11 bases between them. Germline loops: CDR1 GTSNPN, CDR2 SVGIG (reference sequence). The CDR3 consists of 11 residues. Vbeta (60) and Jbeta (13) primers were used in the PCR. Repertoires were generated with immunoSEQ multiplex PCR, while TCRdb's copy carries only in-frame clones and drops some. The sample's table shows 95,000 to 110,000 clones. The V and J genes are TRBV30 and TRBJ2-1; no clear D gene. The sequenced sample consisted of PBMCs. The clonotype originates from a man aged 35 to 55 in good health and CMV-seronegative. The CDR3 nucleotides read TGTGCCTGCTCCGGTACGCATGAGCAGTTCTTC. This codes for CACSGTHEQFF. Full variable domain (missing parts from reference TRBV30 and TRBJ2-1): SQTIHQWPATLVQPVGSPLSLECTVEGTSNPNLYWYRQAAGRGLQLLFYSVGIGQISSEVPQNLSASRPQDRQFILSSKKLLLSDSGFYLCACSGTHEQFFGPGTRLTVL.